Listed below are T cell receptor beta chains from one sample, sequenced in a study of blood T cell repertoires in COVID-19. Repertoires were generated with immunoSEQ multiplex PCR, while TCRdb's copy carries only in-frame clones and drops some. The sample has approximately 400,000 clones; more than 80% are singletons. Sequenced input: peripheral blood. The origin of the receptors is a middle-aged man with acute or convalescent COVID-19. Both conserved end residues are part of each CDR3. The D gene is left open where the match is weak. Rows give clone size only sometimes, using once, few, many, or a class for an expanded clone.

d_call | clone_size | j_call | v_call | cdr3_nt | cdr3_aa
TRBD1 | - | TRBJ1-5 | TRBV27 | TGTGCCAGCAGTCCCCGACAGGGACGGTCTGGCAATCAGCCCCAGCATTTT | CASSPRQGRSGNQPQHF
TRBD2 | - | TRBJ2-1 | TRBV4-2 | TGTGCCAGCAGCCAAGCCGGACTAGCGGGGGCTGAGCAGTTCTTC | CASSQAGLAGAEQFF
TRBD2 | - | TRBJ2-1 | TRBV12-3/TRBV12-4 | TGTGCCACCCAACTACTAGCGCGCAATGAGCAGTTCTTC | CATQLLARNEQFF
TRBD1 | - | TRBJ2-7 | TRBV19 | TGTGCCAGTAGTGTCCGGGACAGACCCTACGAGCAGTACTTC | CASSVRDRPYEQYF
TRBD1 | once | TRBJ1-6 | TRBV27 | TGTGCCAGCAGTGTACGGGACAGGCAGAGCGTCCTCCACTTT | CASSVRDRQSVLHF
- | - | TRBJ1-1 | TRBV28 | TGTGCCAGCAGTTCCCAACAGTGGGGGGTGGGTTTGAACACTGAAGCTTTCTTT | CASSSQQWGVGLNTEAFF
- | - | TRBJ1-3 | TRBV28 | TGTGCCAGCAGTCCGACCCCGATATACGCGGCCAACACCATATATTTT | CASSPTPIYAANTIYF
- | - | TRBJ1-2 | TRBV23-1 | TGCGCCAGATATAGGGAGCCCGGGTTATCTGGCTACACCTTC | CARYREPGLSGYTF
- | - | TRBJ1-6 | TRBV19 | TGTGCCAGTATGATGGGGCCAGAACGAAACTCACCCCTCCACTTT | CASMMGPERNSPLHF
TRBD1 | - | TRBJ2-1 | TRBV3-1/TRBV3-2 | TGTGCCAGCAGCACAGGACAGGACGGTGAGCAGTTCTTC | CASSTGQDGEQFF
- | - | TRBJ1-2 | TRBV7-3 | TGTGCCAGCAGCCCTGACGGGAGGGGCTATGGCTACACCTTC | CASSPDGRGYGYTF
TRBD1 | - | TRBJ2-7 | TRBV7-2 | TGTGCCAGCAGCCCCTACAGGGGGACCTACGAGCAGTACTTC | CASSPYRGTYEQYF
TRBD1 | - | TRBJ2-5 | TRBV3-1/TRBV3-2 | TGTGCCAGCAGCCCTAAGGACAGGGGCAAAGAGACCCAGTACTTC | CASSPKDRGKETQYF
- | - | TRBJ2-2 | TRBV6-2/TRBV6-3 | TGTGCCAGCAGTCGCTCGATACTGAACACCGGGGAGCTGTTTTTT | CASSRSILNTGELFF
- | once | TRBJ1-4 | TRBV27 | TGTGCCAGCAGTTCCCCGAGTGGGCAGGGAAATGAAAAACTGTTTTTT | CASSSPSGQGNEKLFF
TRBD1 | - | TRBJ2-5 | TRBV30 | TGTGCCTGGAGTGCACGGGGACAGATCCAAGAGACCCAGTACTTC | CAWSARGQIQETQYF
- | - | TRBJ1-3 | TRBV12-5 | TGTGCTAGTGGGAGGGACACAGGAATCTCTGGAAACACCATATATTTT | CASGRDTGISGNTIYF
- | many | TRBJ2-7 | TRBV27 | TGTGCCAGCAGTTTATCGGCCTTCTCCTACGAGCAGTACTTC | CASSLSAFSYEQYF
- | - | TRBJ1-4 | TRBV9 | TGTGCCAGCAGCGACCAAGGGGGGGACACTGCTTCCGAAAAACTGTTTTTT | CASSDQGGDTASEKLFF
- | once | TRBJ1-1 | TRBV6-1 | TGTGCCAGCAGTGAGACCCAGGGGCTTGAAGCTTTCTTT | CASSETQGLEAFF
- | - | TRBJ1-2 | TRBV9 | TGTGCCAGCAGCGTAGGATCGGGGGATGGCTACACCTTC | CASSVGSGDGYTF
- | - | TRBJ1-4 | TRBV7-2 | TGTGCCAGCAGCTTAGGGACACCCGCAACTAATGAAAAACTGTTTTTT | CASSLGTPATNEKLFF
- | - | TRBJ2-7 | TRBV30 | TGTGCCTGGAGTGTAGGCGCTTCGGGGGAGCAGTACTTC | CAWSVGASGEQYF
TRBD1 | - | TRBJ1-1 | TRBV9 | TGTGCCAGCAGCGTATCGGACAGGGGGTTTACTGAAGCTTTCTTT | CASSVSDRGFTEAFF
TRBD1 | - | TRBJ1-5 | TRBV12-3/TRBV12-4 | TGTGCCAGCAGTTTGACAGGGAATCAGCCCCAGCATTTT | CASSLTGNQPQHF
- | - | TRBJ1-1 | TRBV20-1 | TGCAGTGCGGGGGGGCTCACTGAAGCTTTCTTT | CSAGGLTEAFF
- | - | TRBJ1-2 | TRBV2 | TGTGCCAGCAGTCCAGAGGGACTCTATGGCTACACCTTC | CASSPEGLYGYTF
TRBD1 | few | TRBJ1-6 | TRBV2 | TGTGCCAGTTCCCCGGGACAGCCTAATTCACCCCTCCACTTT | CASSPGQPNSPLHF
- | few | TRBJ2-7 | TRBV7-8 | TGTGCCAGCAGTTACGGACAGACTCTGGACTTC | CASSYGQTLDF
- | few | TRBJ1-6 | TRBV7-9 | TGTGCCAGCAGCTTCACAGACTATAATTCACCCCTCCACTTT | CASSFTDYNSPLHF
- | - | TRBJ2-5 | TRBV28 | TGTGCCAGCAGTTCCCAGAACCAAGAGACCCAGTACTTC | CASSSQNQETQYF
TRBD1 | - | TRBJ2-7 | TRBV7-2 | TGTGCCAGCAGTTCTAACGGACAGGGGTGGAACGAGCAGTACTTC | CASSSNGQGWNEQYF
TRBD1 | - | TRBJ1-1 | TRBV28 | TGTGCCGGACAGGGGATGGACACTGAAGCTTTCTTT | CAGQGMDTEAFF
- | - | TRBJ1-2 | TRBV5-1 | TGCGCCAGCAGCTTAGGGGTCGCGGACTATGGCTACACCTTC | CASSLGVADYGYTF
- | few | TRBJ2-7 | TRBV14 | TGTGCCAGCAGCCGCGGGGATTACGAGCAGTACTTC | CASSRGDYEQYF
- | once | TRBJ1-1 | TRBV19 | TGTGCCAGTAGCCCGTGGGAGGGTTACACTGAAGCTTTCTTT | CASSPWEGYTEAFF
- | - | TRBJ2-1 | TRBV6-1 | TGTGCCAGCAGTGACGTCGCGGCTAGCTTAAACAATGAGCAGTTCTTC | CASSDVAASLNNEQFF
- | once | TRBJ1-6 | TRBV7-3 | TGTGCCAGCAGCTTACGAGGAGGGATGAATTCACCCCTCCACTTT | CASSLRGGMNSPLHF
- | - | TRBJ2-5 | TRBV15 | TGTGCCACCAGTGTGGGGGGAAGACGAGAGACCCAGTACTTC | CATSVGGRRETQYF
- | few | TRBJ1-2 | TRBV4-1 | TGCGCCAGCAGCCAAGAGTATTCAGGGAGGGAGTATAAGGGCTACACCTTC | CASSQEYSGREYKGYTF
- | - | TRBJ2-1 | TRBV28 | TGTGCCAGCACTCCCCCGGGCTACAATGAGCAGTTCTTC | CASTPPGYNEQFF
- | - | TRBJ1-5 | TRBV18 | TGTGCCAGCTCACCTGAGGGCTTTCTGGGAACTCAGCCCCAGCATTTT | CASSPEGFLGTQPQHF
TRBD1 | - | TRBJ2-7 | TRBV5-8 | TGTGCCAGCTACGAACAGGGGATATTCTACGAGCAGTACTTC | CASYEQGIFYEQYF
- | - | TRBJ1-1 | TRBV11-1 | TGTGCCAGCAGCCTCGTGCGGGTCGGGGACACTGAAGCTTTCTTT | CASSLVRVGDTEAFF
- | - | TRBJ1-3 | TRBV9 | TGTGCCAGCAGCGAGACAGATGCAGGGTCCGGAAACACCATATATTTT | CASSETDAGSGNTIYF
TRBD2 | - | TRBJ2-6 | TRBV19 | TGTGCCAGTAGTGCCCCTCGACTAGCCGAAAGCTCTGGGGCCAACGTCCTGACTTTC | CASSAPRLAESSGANVLTF
TRBD1 | - | TRBJ2-7 | TRBV4-1 | TGCGCCAGCAGCCACCCTACAGGGGCCGCCTACGAGCAGTACTTC | CASSHPTGAAYEQYF
TRBD1 | - | TRBJ1-2 | TRBV18 | TGTGCCAGCTCACCCGGGACAGGGGGCCACTATGGCTACACCTTC | CASSPGTGGHYGYTF
- | - | TRBJ2-3 | TRBV4-2 | TGTGCCAGCAGCCAAGATGGCAGGAACACAGATACGCAGTATTTT | CASSQDGRNTDTQYF
TRBD1 | - | TRBJ2-5 | TRBV7-9 | TGTGCCAGCAGCGTCGGGACAGGGGACCCCCAAGAGACCCAGTACTTC | CASSVGTGDPQETQYF
- | - | TRBJ2-1 | TRBV29-1 | TGCAGCGTTGAAGGGTTCACAGAGGGTCGGAGGTCCGACAATGAGCAGTTCTTC | CSVEGFTEGRRSDNEQFF
- | once | TRBJ2-3 | TRBV5-4 | TGTGCCAGCAGCCTGGTAACGGGGGGCGGGGATACGCAGTATTTT | CASSLVTGGGDTQYF
TRBD1 | - | TRBJ1-6 | TRBV20-1 | TGCAGTGCTAGTCCACTGGGGACAGGCAATTCACCCCTCCACTTT | CSASPLGTGNSPLHF
- | - | TRBJ2-2 | TRBV2 | TGTGCCAGCAGTGGGAGGGGCGGTACGAACACCGGGGAGCTGTTTTTT | CASSGRGGTNTGELFF
TRBD1 | - | TRBJ2-7 | TRBV19 | TGTGCCAGTAGTACCGGGACAGGGATTTCCTACGAGCAGTACTTC | CASSTGTGISYEQYF
- | - | TRBJ1-4 | TRBV11-2 | TGTGCCAGCAGCTTTGACCTAACAGGCTTTAATGAAAAACTGTTTTTT | CASSFDLTGFNEKLFF
- | once | TRBJ1-1 | TRBV7-3 | TGTGCCAGCAGCCCGACAACAAACACTGAAGCTTTCTTT | CASSPTTNTEAFF
- | once | TRBJ2-5 | TRBV29-1 | TGCAGCGCCGGGGACCAAGAGACCCAGTACTTC | CSAGDQETQYF